These T cell receptor beta chains were read from a single sample in a study of glioma-infiltrating T cells. TCRdb recomputed calls from the multiplex PCR reads with MiXCR, one row per CDR3 protein. The profile shows around 100,000 distinct CDR3 sequences, about 30% of them singletons. The specimen sequenced was glioma tissue, nonneoplastic brain tissue, or PBMCs (not recorded which). Receptor source: a human donor with low-grade glioma or glioblastoma, undergoing nonglioma brain surgery, or in good health (not recorded which). The CDR3 runs from the conserved cysteine through the conserved F or W. D genes are given only for firm matches. Rows may omit the clone size; those that give it use once, few, many or a size class.

TRBV14	TRBJ2-7	15	NA	NA	CASSPVGEQTYEQYF	TGTGCCAGCAGCCCTGTGGGAGAGCAGACCTACGAGCAGTACTTC
TRBV5-1	TRBJ2-7	14	few	NA	CASSLGQDIYEQYF	TGCGCCAGCAGCTTGGGACAGGACATATACGAGCAGTACTTC
TRBV7-2	TRBJ2-5	14	many	NA	CASSLTQGQETQYF	TGTGCCAGCAGCTTAACGCAGGGTCAAGAGACCCAGTACTTC
TRBV7-2	TRBJ2-7	14	NA	NA	CASSLWDTTYEQYF	TGTGCCAGCAGCTTATGGGATACCACCTACGAGCAGTACTTC
TRBV29-1	TRBJ1-1	11	few	NA	CSVVRVSEAFF	TGCAGCGTTGTCCGGGTATCTGAAGCTTTCTTT
TRBV20-1	TRBJ2-2	14	many	TRBD2	CSASQRGGPGELFF	TGCAGTGCTAGTCAGCGGGGGGGACCCGGGGAGCTGTTTTTT
TRBV9	TRBJ2-7	14	NA	NA	CASSVEPGTYEQYF	TGTGCCAGCAGCGTAGAGCCGGGGACCTACGAGCAGTACTTC
TRBV6-1	TRBJ2-1	16	many	TRBD1	CASSDSGTGNDDEQFF	TGTGCCAGCAGTGACTCCGGGACAGGGAACGACGATGAGCAGTTCTTC
TRBV12-3/TRBV12-4	TRBJ2-1	16	NA	NA	CASSMGPASSYNEQFF	TGTGCCAGCAGTATGGGACCCGCTAGCTCCTACAATGAGCAGTTCTTC
TRBV7-2	TRBJ2-7	14	many	TRBD1	CASSRGTGGLEQYF	TGTGCCAGCAGCCGCGGGACAGGGGGCCTCGAGCAGTACTTC
TRBV14	TRBJ2-5	14	many	NA	CASSQVQPQETQYF	TGTGCCAGCAGCCAAGTACAACCTCAAGAGACCCAGTACTTC
TRBV20-1	TRBJ1-1	14	many	NA	CSARGGNWGTEAFF	TGCAGTGCTAGAGGAGGGAATTGGGGCACTGAAGCTTTCTTT
TRBV7-6	TRBJ2-1	15	NA	TRBD2	CASSLDKRGYNEQFF	TGTGCCAGCAGCTTAGATAAGCGGGGGTACAATGAGCAGTTCTTC
TRBV4-1	TRBJ1-1	13	many	NA	CASSQDLGQMKIF	TGCGCCAGCAGCCAAGATCTAGGGCAGATGAAGATCTTT
TRBV7-8	TRBJ2-3	15	NA	TRBD2	CASRRRGGSTDTQYF	TGTGCCAGCAGAAGGCGGGGGGGCAGCACAGATACGCAGTATTTT
TRBV7-2	TRBJ2-2	17	once	TRBD2	CASSWTSGGLNTGELFF	TGTGCCAGCAGCTGGACTAGCGGGGGCCTCAACACCGGGGAGCTGTTTTTT
TRBV4-3	TRBJ2-1	13	many	NA	CASSQVARGQQFF	TGCGCCAGCAGCCAAGTGGCGCGGGGACAGCAGTTCTTC
TRBV6-2/TRBV6-3	TRBJ1-2	17	many	TRBD1	CASSYSKTGGKDYGYTF	TGTGCCAGCAGTTACTCTAAGACAGGGGGCAAAGACTATGGCTACACCTTC
TRBV19	TRBJ2-3	15	many	TRBD2	CASSIVASGEDTQYF	TGTGCCAGTAGTATAGTCGCTAGCGGGGAAGATACGCAGTATTTT
TRBV6-1	TRBJ2-1	13	many	NA	CASSSRAETVQFF	TGTGCCAGCAGTTCTCGGGCCGAGACAGTACAGTTCTTC
TRBV7-2	TRBJ2-3	13	NA	NA	CASSPIDMDTQYF	TGTGCCAGCAGCCCTATTGATATGGATACGCAGTATTTT
TRBV19	TRBJ2-1	16	many	TRBD1	CASSMTGGGFYNEQFF	TGTGCCAGTAGTATGACAGGGGGAGGGTTCTACAATGAGCAGTTCTTC
TRBV7-9	TRBJ1-1	13	many	NA	CASSPTGRTEAFF	TGTGCCAGCAGCCCGACAGGACGCACTGAAGCTTTCTTT
TRBV6-2/TRBV6-3	TRBJ2-1	12	many	NA	CASSYQGQSQFF	TGTGCCAGCAGTTACCAGGGGCAATCGCAGTTCTTC
TRBV7-9	TRBJ1-2	15	once	NA	CASSLEFGTSIAYTF	TGTGCCAGCAGCTTAGAATTCGGAACTTCCATTGCCTACACCTTC
TRBV11-2	TRBJ2-5	14	many	TRBD2	CASSWGLDEETQYF	TGTGCCAGCAGCTGGGGACTAGATGAAGAGACCCAGTACTTC
TRBV10-3	TRBJ2-7	15	few	TRBD2	CATQELAGLRGEQYF	TGTGCCACACAAGAGCTAGCGGGCCTCCGGGGAGAGCAGTACTTC
TRBV7-9	TRBJ2-3	15	NA	NA	CASSVRQGEADTQYF	TGTGCCAGCAGCGTGCGTCAGGGGGAGGCAGATACGCAGTATTTT
TRBV5-1	TRBJ2-4	13	NA	NA	CASSRGAKNIQYF	TGCGCCAGCAGCCGTGGAGCCAAAAACATTCAGTACTTC
TRBV6-1	TRBJ2-5	16	few	TRBD1	CASGRPRDRGLETQYF	TGTGCCAGCGGCCGCCCCCGGGACAGGGGGTTAGAGACCCAGTACTTC
TRBV12-3/TRBV12-4	TRBJ2-3	16	many	NA	CASSLTGYGGTDTQYF	TGTGCCAGCAGTCTCACAGGTTATGGAGGCACAGATACGCAGTATTTT
TRBV4-3	TRBJ1-1	14	NA	NA	CASSQPSGSGEAFF	TGCGCCAGCAGCCAACCCTCGGGGTCGGGTGAAGCTTTCTTT
TRBV19	TRBJ1-5	15	NA	NA	CASKERGARGQPQHF	TGTGCCAGTAAGGAAAGGGGGGCGCGCGGTCAGCCCCAGCATTTT